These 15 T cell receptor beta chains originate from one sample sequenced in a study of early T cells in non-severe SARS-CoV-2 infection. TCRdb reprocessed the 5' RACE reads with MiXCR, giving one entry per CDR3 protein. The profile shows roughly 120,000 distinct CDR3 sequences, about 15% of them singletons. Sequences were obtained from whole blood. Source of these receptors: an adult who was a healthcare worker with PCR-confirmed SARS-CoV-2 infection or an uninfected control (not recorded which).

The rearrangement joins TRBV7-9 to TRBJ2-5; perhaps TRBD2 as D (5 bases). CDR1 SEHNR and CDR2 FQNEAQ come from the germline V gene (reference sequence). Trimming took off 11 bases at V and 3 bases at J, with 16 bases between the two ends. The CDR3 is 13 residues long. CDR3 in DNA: TGTGCCTTGCGAGGGAATCCAAAAGAGACCCAGTACTTC. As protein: CALRGNPKETQYF.

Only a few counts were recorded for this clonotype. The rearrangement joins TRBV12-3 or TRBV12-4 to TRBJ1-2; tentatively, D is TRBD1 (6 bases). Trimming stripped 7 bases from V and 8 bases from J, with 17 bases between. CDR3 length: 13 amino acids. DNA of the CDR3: TGTGCCAGCACCCCACAGGGAAGCCACGGCTACACCTTC. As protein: CASTPQGSHGYTF.

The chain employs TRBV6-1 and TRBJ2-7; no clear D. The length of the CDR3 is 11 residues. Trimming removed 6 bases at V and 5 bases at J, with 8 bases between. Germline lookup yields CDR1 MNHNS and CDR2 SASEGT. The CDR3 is CASSNPDEQYF. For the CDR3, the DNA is TGTGCCAGCAGCAACCCGGACGAGCAGTACTTC.

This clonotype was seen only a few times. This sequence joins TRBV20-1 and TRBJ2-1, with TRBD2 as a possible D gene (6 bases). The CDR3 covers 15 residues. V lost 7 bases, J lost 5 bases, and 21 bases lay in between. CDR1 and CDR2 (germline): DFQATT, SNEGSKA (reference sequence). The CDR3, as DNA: TGCAGTGGAAGAAGCGGGCCCGGCCCCAACAATGAGCAGTTCTTC. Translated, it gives CSGRSGPGPNNEQFF.

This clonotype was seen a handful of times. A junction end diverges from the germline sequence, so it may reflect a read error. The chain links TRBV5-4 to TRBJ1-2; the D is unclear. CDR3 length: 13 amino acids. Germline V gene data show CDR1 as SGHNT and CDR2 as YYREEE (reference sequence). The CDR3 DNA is TGTGCCAGCAGCCCTGGACTCAACTTTGGCTACACCTTC. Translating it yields CASSPGLNFGYTF.

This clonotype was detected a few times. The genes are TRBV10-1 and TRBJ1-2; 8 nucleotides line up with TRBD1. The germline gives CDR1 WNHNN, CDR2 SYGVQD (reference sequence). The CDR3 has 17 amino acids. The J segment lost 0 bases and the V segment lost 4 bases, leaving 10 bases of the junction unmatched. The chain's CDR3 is CASSVARDRSSNYGYTF. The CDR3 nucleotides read TGCGCCAGCAGTGTTGCCCGGGACAGGTCTTCTAACTATGGCTACACCTTC.

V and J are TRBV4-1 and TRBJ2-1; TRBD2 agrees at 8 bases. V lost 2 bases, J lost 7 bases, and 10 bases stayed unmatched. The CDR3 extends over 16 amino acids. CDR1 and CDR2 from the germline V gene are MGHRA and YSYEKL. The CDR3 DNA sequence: TGCGCCAGCAGCCAAAGTAAAGCGGGGGAGGAGAATGAGCAGTTCTTC. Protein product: CASSQSKAGEENEQFF.

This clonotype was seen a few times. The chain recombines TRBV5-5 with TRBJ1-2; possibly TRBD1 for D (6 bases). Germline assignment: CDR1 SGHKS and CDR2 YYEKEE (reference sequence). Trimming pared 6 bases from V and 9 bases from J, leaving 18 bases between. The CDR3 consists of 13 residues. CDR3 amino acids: CASKGVGPSRYTF. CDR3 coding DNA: TGTGCCAGCAAGGGGGTTGGCCCCTCCCGCTACACCTTC.

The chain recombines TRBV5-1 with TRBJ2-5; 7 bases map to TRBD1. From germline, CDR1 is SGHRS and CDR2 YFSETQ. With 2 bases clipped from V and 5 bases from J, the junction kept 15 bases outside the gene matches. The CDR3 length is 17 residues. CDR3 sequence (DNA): TGCGCCAGCAGCTTTAAACGGGACAGTATGATACACGAGACCCAGTACTTC. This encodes CASSFKRDSMIHETQYF.

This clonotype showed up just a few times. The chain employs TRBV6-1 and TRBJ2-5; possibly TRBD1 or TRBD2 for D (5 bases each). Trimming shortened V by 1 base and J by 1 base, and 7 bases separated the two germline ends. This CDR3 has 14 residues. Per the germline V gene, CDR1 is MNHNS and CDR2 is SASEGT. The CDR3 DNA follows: TGTGCCAGCAGTGAAGTGGGGGTCCAAGAGACCCAGTACTTC. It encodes CASSEVGVQETQYF.

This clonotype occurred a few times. The CDR3 sequence is CASSVDRASNQPQHF. The CDR3 coding sequence is TGTGCCAGCAGTGTCGACAGAGCTAGCAATCAGCCCCAGCATTTT. J is TRBJ1-5 and V is TRBV12-3 or TRBV12-4; the D gene is possibly TRBD1 (5 bases). This CDR3 has 15 residues. V was cut by 5 bases and J by 0 bases, with 11 bases left in between.

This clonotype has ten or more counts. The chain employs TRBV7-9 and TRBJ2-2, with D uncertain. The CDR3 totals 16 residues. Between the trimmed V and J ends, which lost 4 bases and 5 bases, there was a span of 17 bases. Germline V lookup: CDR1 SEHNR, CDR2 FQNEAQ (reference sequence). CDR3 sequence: CASSYKPGGSTGELFF. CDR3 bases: TGTGCCAGCAGCTACAAACCAGGTGGTTCGACCGGGGAGCTGTTTTTT. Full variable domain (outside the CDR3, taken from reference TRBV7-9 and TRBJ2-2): DTGVSQNPRHKITKRGQNVTFRCDPISEHNRLYWYRQTLGQGPEFLTYFQNEAQLEKSRLLSDRFSAERPKGSFSTLEIQRTEQGDSAMYLCASSYKPGGSTGELFFGEGSRLTVL.

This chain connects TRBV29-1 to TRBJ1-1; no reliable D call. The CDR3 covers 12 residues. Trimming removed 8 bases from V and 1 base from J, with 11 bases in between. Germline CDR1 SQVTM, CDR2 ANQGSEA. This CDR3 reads CSINPANTEAFF. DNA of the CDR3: TGCAGCATCAACCCGGCGAACACTGAAGCTTTCTTT.

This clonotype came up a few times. As DNA, the CDR3 is TGTGCCAGCAGCCCCGAGGGGGATAGGGGCACAGATACGCAGTATTTT. This gives the protein CASSPEGDRGTDTQYF. This chain links TRBV5-4 with TRBJ2-3; D perhaps matches TRBD1 (6 bases). Trimming shortened V by 4 bases and J by 1 base, and 16 bases separated the two germline ends. CDR1 is SGHNT, CDR2 YYREEE, per germline (reference sequence). The CDR3 loop spans 16 amino acids.

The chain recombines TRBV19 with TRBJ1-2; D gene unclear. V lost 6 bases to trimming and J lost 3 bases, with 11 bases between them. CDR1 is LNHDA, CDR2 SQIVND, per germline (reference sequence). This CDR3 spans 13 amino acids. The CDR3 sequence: CASRLEGYYGYTF. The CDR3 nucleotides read TGTGCCAGTAGACTGGAGGGTTACTATGGCTACACCTTC.